This T cell receptor (beta chain) was identified during a study of T cell repertoires in cytomegalovirus infection. Whole-study context: As its CMV epitopes, the study selected recently identified HLA-C-restricted and well-studied HLA-B-restricted targets. Shared public TCR beta signatures pointed to both CMV infection and a matching HLA type.

TCRdb re-derived calls from the reads in MiXCR, one entry per CDR3 protein. The data contain some 900,000 distinct CDR3 sequences, approximately 32% of them singletons. On this clonotype itself: What it binds is unknown.

After removal of 6 bases from V and 4 bases from J, the junction contained 14 bases not matched to a gene. Looked up from germline, CDR1 is MNHNS and CDR2 is SASEGT. The CDR3 is 16 residues long. General observations from the study: Carriers of CMV and the relevant HLA type were discriminated by public TCR beta frequency. Across the ex vivo response, the dominant clonotypes were HLA-C-restricted CMV-specific TCR beta clonotypes.

The TCR originated in a human donor in good health (CMV status not recorded). Some clones in this sample may be carry-over from other donors' samples. The sample consisted of cultured CD8+ T cells from PBMCs, taken from culture after CMV antigen stimulation. This chain joins TRBV6-1 and TRBJ2-7; TRBD1 aligns across 8 bases. CDR3 bases: TGTGCCAGCAGGATTCTTAGACAGGGGATTCCGTACGAGCAGTACTTC. Residues: CASRILRQGIPYEQYF.